This T cell receptor beta chain came from a study of graft-versus-host responses after intestinal transplantation. Study-wide results and limits: The recipient marrow held GvH clones, and some of them showed up first in ileum or blood.

V lost 5 bases to trimming and J lost 8 bases, with 13 bases between them. Germline CDR1 and CDR2: SGHAT and FQNNGV. CDR3 length equals 13 residues. A remark on this clone: The antigen is unknown.

TCRdb's copy holds only in-frame clones and misses some; the assay was immunoSEQ multiplex PCR. Among some 15,000 clones listed, just under 95% were seen once. This receptor was obtained from a human patient who received an intestinal transplant, so some T cells may come from the graft donor. The specimen comprised PBMCs, sampled 9 days after transplant. The chain is built from TRBV11-2 and TRBJ2-1; D may match TRBD1 or TRBD2 (5 bases each). The CDR3 loop is CASSLPLGDEQFF. Written as DNA, the CDR3 is TGTGCCAGCAGCCTACCACTAGGGGATGAGCAGTTCTTC.